These 7 T cell receptor beta chains came from one sample sequenced in a study of blood T cell repertoires in COVID-19 (dated by TCRdb to 2019 to 2021). Libraries were constructed by the immunoSEQ multiplex PCR assay. TCRdb took over this immuneACCESS table, retaining in-frame rearrangements with V and J assigned. Such tables are incomplete; in checked studies, under half of the missing clones stem from an unresolved V gene, and the remainder is unexplained. Across this sample there are 130,000 or so clones, with 70% to 90% seen only once. The ten largest account for 2% to 2.5% of the sample. Sequencing was carried out using peripheral blood. The receptors originated from a man between 65 and 85 years old with active COVID-19.

This clone was seen once. J is TRBJ2-3 and V is TRBV9; 13 nucleotides match TRBD2. The CDR3 sequence is 16 residues long. Germline CDR1 reads SGDLS; CDR2 reads YYNGEE. Trimming removed 0 bases from V and 5 bases from J; junction bases left unmatched: 3. The CDR3, as DNA: TGTGCCAGCAGCGTAGTCGGGACTAGCGGGAAAGATACGCAGTATTTT. This translates into CASSVVGTSGKDTQYF. Full variable domain (rest looked up from reference TRBV9 and TRBJ2-3): DSGVTQTPKHLITATGQRVTLRCSPRSGDLSVYWYQQSLDQGLQFLIQYYNGEERAKGNILERFSAQQFPDLHSELNLSSLELGDSALYFCASSVVGTSGKDTQYFGPGTRLTVL.

The chain combines TRBV9 with TRBJ1-4, with D possibly matching TRBD1 (5 bases). The CDR3 runs 15 residues. Trimming took 0 bases from V and 8 from J, leaving 14 bases between them. CDR1 is SGDLS and CDR2 is YYNGEE in the germline V gene. The chain's CDR3 is CASSVGGTPGEKLFF. In nucleotides, the CDR3 is TGTGCCAGCAGCGTAGGGGGCACGCCAGGGGAAAAACTGTTTTTT.

This chain connects TRBV6-5 to TRBJ1-5, with D possibly being TRBD1 (5 bases). Trimming cost V 4 bases and J 5 bases, with 12 bases left between them. The CDR3 consists of 14 residues. Germline lookup yields CDR1 MNHEY and CDR2 SVGAGI. The chain's CDR3 is CASSWRGGHQPQHF. Written as DNA, the CDR3 is TGTGCCAGCAGTTGGAGGGGAGGTCATCAGCCCCAGCATTTT.

The count of this clone is one. V is TRBV5-1 and J is TRBJ2-7, with 9 bases aligning to TRBD2. This CDR3 has 16 amino acids. With V trimmed by 4 bases and J by 2 bases, 10 bases remained unmatched. Germline V lookup: CDR1 SGHRS, CDR2 YFSETQ. The CDR3 region has the DNA TGCGCCAGCAGCAAGGGGGCTAGCGGGGCCACCTACGAGCAGTACTTC. This encodes CASSKGASGATYEQYF.

This clone was seen once. The gene calls are TRBV7-8 and TRBJ2-3, with a tentative D call TRBD1 (6 bases). The germline V gene encodes CDR1 SGHVS and CDR2 FQNEAQ. The CDR3 is made up of 15 amino acids. The germline V and J ends were trimmed by 1 base and 3 bases, with 11 bases remaining between them. CDR3: CASSLEAGETDTQYF. In nucleotides, the CDR3 is TGTGCCAGCAGCTTAGAGGCAGGGGAGACAGATACGCAGTATTTT.

This chain uses TRBV28 with TRBJ2-7; a weak D match, TRBD1 (6 bases). The CDR3 loop spans 14 amino acids. Germline loops: CDR1 MDHEN, CDR2 SYDVKM. V lost 2 bases and J lost 3, with 11 bases in between. In DNA form, the CDR3 reads TGTGCCAGCAGTTTAATCAGGGGTGGCTACGAGCAGTACTTC. Its translation is CASSLIRGGYEQYF.

This clone was observed a handful of times. The chain recombines TRBV28 with TRBJ2-7, with 13 nucleotides matching TRBD2. CDR3 size: 18 residues. Germline V lookup: CDR1 MDHEN, CDR2 SYDVKM. V trimming: 7 bases; J trimming: 0 bases; junction bases outside the gene matches: 12. The CDR3 loop reads CASTGGLTSGRPSYEQYF. DNA of the CDR3: TGTGCCAGCACCGGGGGCCTGACTAGCGGGAGGCCCTCCTACGAGCAGTACTTC.